This T cell receptor beta chain was identified in a study of blood T cell repertoires in COVID-19. Overall study: Both acute and convalescent COVID-19 samples were obtained from the United States, Italy and Spain. Sources were T cells, B-cell-depleted T cells, or PBMCs; the material itself was cDNA or gDNA.

V shed 4 bases and J 2 bases; nucleotides not matched to a gene: 5. The length of the CDR3 is 15 residues. The germline V gene encodes CDR1 LNHDA and CDR2 SQIVND (reference sequence). Profiling relied on immunoSEQ multiplex PCR, and the TCRdb table lists in-frame clones only, not all of them. In the table there are 90,000 to 140,000 clones, 81% of which are singletons. The sample was peripheral blood. The receptor comes from a man aged 80 or over with acute or convalescent COVID-19. The chain employs TRBV19 and TRBJ1-3, with 7 bases lining up with TRBD1. The CDR3 region has the DNA TGTGCCAGTAGTACCCCCGGGACAGCTGGAAACACCATATATTTT. Translated, it gives CASSTPGTAGNTIYF.